These 18 T cell receptor beta chains were all obtained from the same sample, sequenced in a study of T-cell reconstitution after alpha-beta-depleted transplantation in children. TCRbeta library preparation incorporated unique molecular identifiers. TCRdb redid the calling of the PCR reads with MiXCR, one entry per CDR3 protein. The profile shows 500,000 or so distinct CDR3 sequences, about 30% of them singletons. The sample was PBMCs from the stem cell graft donor, taken from the stem cell graft. The receptors were gathered from a human donor who donated a stem cell graft to a child with aplastic anemia.

This chain links TRBV6-2 or TRBV6-3 with TRBJ1-1; 8 bases align to TRBD1. Germline CDR1 reads MNHEY; CDR2 reads SVGEGT. This CDR3 has 13 residues. V shed 7 bases and J 4 bases; nucleotides not matched to a gene: 5. DNA for the CDR3: TGTGCCAGCAACGCCGACAGGGGCACTGAAGCTTTCTTT. Translated: CASNADRGTEAFF.

This clonotype was counted a few times. This rearrangement joins TRBV7-9 to TRBJ2-7; D gene ambiguous. V gave up 5 bases and J gave up 2 bases, with 4 bases separating them. The CDR3 loop spans 11 amino acids. Germline CDR1 and CDR2: SEHNR and FQNEAQ (reference sequence). This CDR3 is CASSGAYEQYF. Here the CDR3 DNA reads TGTGCCAGCAGCGGTGCCTACGAGCAGTACTTC.

The J gene is TRBJ2-5, the V gene TRBV7-9; 13 bases are a match to TRBD2. This CDR3 is 13 amino acids long. Trimming cost V 5 bases and J 9 bases; bases outside gene matches: 3. CDR1 and CDR2 (germline): SEHNR, FQNEAQ (reference sequence). The CDR3: CASSHGLAGAQYF. In DNA form, the CDR3 reads TGTGCCAGCAGCCATGGACTAGCGGGGGCCCAGTACTTC. The entire variable domain, with the rest obtained from reference TRBV7-9 and TRBJ2-5, is as follows: DTGVSQNPRHKITKRGQNVTFRCDPISEHNRLYWYRQTLGQGPEFLTYFQNEAQLEKSRLLSDRFSAERPKGSFSTLEIQRTEQGDSAMYLCASSHGLAGAQYFGPGTRLLVL.

This clonotype was seen a handful of times. The rearrangement joins TRBV7-8 to TRBJ2-7; 14 bases fit TRBD2. V lost 3 bases to trimming and J lost 5 bases; unmatched junction nucleotides: 12. Germline V lookup: CDR1 SGHVS, CDR2 FQNEAQ. The CDR3 is 18 amino acids. For the CDR3, the DNA is TGTGCCAGCAGCTTGCGACAACAGGGACTAGCGGGAGTCCACGAGCAGTACTTC. Encoded protein: CASSLRQQGLAGVHEQYF.

In its sample, this clonotype was seen a few times. The CDR3 is CASSQITSSTRKPDTQYF. In DNA, the CDR3 is TGCGCCAGCAGCCAAATTACAAGCTCGACCCGAAAGCCAGATACGCAGTATTTT. The J gene is TRBJ2-3, the V gene TRBV4-3; no firm D call. Germline CDR1 is LGHNA and CDR2 is YSLEER. V lost 2 bases and J lost 4, with 22 bases in between. CDR3 length: 18 residues.

The chain recombines TRBV7-2 with TRBJ2-1; D might be TRBD2 (6 bases). CDR1 and CDR2 (germline): SGHTA, FQGNSA. Trimming left V 6 bases short and J 8 bases short, with 11 bases between. The CDR3 spans 12 residues. For the CDR3, the DNA is TGTGCCAGCAGGCTAGCGTCGGATGAGCAGTTCTTC. Residues: CASRLASDEQFF.

V gene TRBV5-6 combines with J gene TRBJ2-5, with a possible D match to TRBD1 (5 bases). This CDR3 has 14 amino acids. The ends were cut back, 2 bases at V and 1 base at J, with 9 bases in the middle. Germline assignment: CDR1 SGHDT and CDR2 YYEEEE. For the CDR3, the DNA is TGTGCCAGCAGCTTTCCAGGGTTCCAAGAGACCCAGTACTTC. Encoded protein: CASSFPGFQETQYF.

The chain couples TRBV27 to TRBJ2-7; TRBD2 matches 11 bases. The CDR3 sequence is 13 residues long. Trimming cost V 6 bases and J 10 bases; bases outside gene matches: 8. The germline V gene has CDR1 MNHEY and CDR2 SMNVEV (reference sequence). CDR3 residues: CASRTTSGRQQYF. DNA for the CDR3: TGTGCCAGCAGGACCACTAGCGGGAGACAACAGTACTTC.

V gene TRBV19 combines with J gene TRBJ2-5; the D call may be TRBD1 or TRBD2 (5 bases each). CDR3 length equals 13 residues. V was cut by 6 bases and J by 7 bases, with 15 bases left in between. Per the germline V gene, CDR1 is LNHDA and CDR2 is SQIVND (reference sequence). This chain's CDR3 is CASSGMGQGTQYF. Written as DNA, the CDR3 is TGTGCCAGTAGCGGGATGGGGCAGGGGACCCAGTACTTC.

The chain employs TRBV11-2 and TRBJ1-1, with no clear D. Trimming stripped 2 bases from V and 0 bases from J, with 4 bases between. In germline, CDR1 is SGHAT, CDR2 FQNNGV. CDR3 size: 13 residues. CDR3 bases: TGTGCCAGCAGCTTAATCTTGAACACTGAAGCTTTCTTT. This translates into CASSLILNTEAFF.

The chain has TRBV6-5 and TRBJ2-1; possibly TRBD1 or TRBD2 for D (7 bases each). This CDR3 is 16 amino acids long. Germline V lookup: CDR1 MNHEY, CDR2 SVGAGI. Trimming shortened V by 0 bases and J by 6 bases, and 15 bases separated the two germline ends. As DNA, the CDR3 is TGTGCCAGCAGTTACTCCCAGGGGGAGGGAGCCAATGAGCAGTTCTTC. It codes for CASSYSQGEGANEQFF.

This clonotype was observed once. The rearrangement links TRBV19 to TRBJ2-2, with 7 nucleotides matching TRBD1. The CDR3 is made up of 15 amino acids. Unmatched junction bases numbered 4, after V lost 1 base and J lost 5 bases. Germline CDR1 LNHDA, CDR2 SQIVND (reference sequence). The CDR3 spells CASSIGQGPTGELFF. The CDR3 DNA sequence: TGTGCCAGTAGTATAGGACAGGGTCCAACCGGGGAGCTGTTTTTT.

The chain joins TRBV4-1 to TRBJ1-4; 9 bases line up with TRBD1. Germline CDR1 MGHRA, CDR2 YSYEKL. CDR3 size: 16 residues. The V segment lost 3 bases and the J segment 5 bases; nucleotides outside the gene matches: 7. For the CDR3, the DNA is TGCGCCAGCAGCCATGAACAGGGGGCCAAAAATGAAAAACTGTTTTTT. Its protein product is CASSHEQGAKNEKLFF.

The rearrangement links TRBV20-1 to TRBJ2-1; possible D gene TRBD2, 6 bases. Germline lookup yields CDR1 DFQATT and CDR2 SNEGSKA (reference sequence). The CDR3 contains 16 residues. The V end was cut by 3 bases, the J end by 6 bases, with 21 bases between. Written as DNA, the CDR3 is TGCAGTGCTAGCCCGAGAGGAGGGGCGGCCCTCAATGAGCAGTTCTTC. This gives the protein CSASPRGGAALNEQFF.

This clonotype was seen more than once but under ten times. The chain combines TRBV6-2 or TRBV6-3 with TRBJ2-3; maybe TRBD1 (5 bases). Germline V CDR1 and CDR2: MNHEY, SVGEGT. The CDR3 contains 16 residues. V lost 2 bases, J lost 0 bases, and 12 bases lay in between. CDR3 sequence: CASSYGAVTSTDTQYF. CDR3 bases: TGTGCCAGCAGTTACGGGGCGGTTACGAGCACAGATACGCAGTATTTT.

This clonotype was seen a handful of times. The chain employs TRBV4-2 and TRBJ2-7, with TRBD2 matching 9 bases. V shed 1 base and J 7 bases; nucleotides not matched to a gene: 11. Germline V gene lookup returns CDR1 LGHNA and CDR2 YNFKEQ. The CDR3 extends over 16 amino acids. This CDR3 is CASSQGLAGRSGEQYF. The CDR3 DNA follows: TGTGCCAGCAGCCAAGGGCTAGCGGGACGTTCGGGGGAGCAGTACTTC.

The V call is TRBV29-1, the J call TRBJ2-1; D gene uncertain. V was pared by 5 bases and J by 5 bases, with 13 bases between. Germline CDR1 SQVTM, CDR2 ANQGSEA. There are 13 residues in the CDR3. The CDR3, as DNA: TGCAGCGTTAGGCGAATTCTCGACAATGAGCAGTTCTTC. Translation gives CSVRRILDNEQFF.

V usage is TRBV7-9 and J usage is TRBJ1-2; D gene uncertain. The CDR3 sequence is 17 residues long. The V end lost 1 base, the J end lost 4 bases, and 19 bases lay between the germline ends. Germline V lookup: CDR1 SEHNR, CDR2 FQNEAQ (reference sequence). The CDR3 region is CASSLDIQSSSTYGYTF. Here the CDR3 DNA reads TGTGCCAGCAGCTTAGATATTCAAAGCTCCTCTACCTATGGCTACACCTTC.